This T cell receptor (beta chain) was recovered during a study of control samples from healthy donors and cancer patients. There are 14 residues in the CDR3. V was cut by 1 base and J by 8 bases, with 15 bases left in between. Germline V CDR1 and CDR2: SGDLS, YYNGEE. This table comes from immunoSEQ multiplex PCR, and its TCRdb copy is limited to in-frame clones, with some not included. The profile shows under 200,000 clones, 90% to 95% of them singletons. The sequenced sample consisted of blood. The source is a woman aged 40-49 years in good health. The J gene is TRBJ1-2, the V gene TRBV9, with D possibly matching TRBD1 (5 bases). CDR3: CASSVSRGGEGYTF. The CDR3 nucleotides read TGTGCCAGCAGCGTAAGCCGTGGGGGAGAGGGCTACACCTTC.